The 24 T cell receptor beta chains below were found in one sample sequenced in a study of blood T cell repertoires in COVID-19 (dated by TCRdb to about 2020). Library generation was performed with the immunoSEQ multiplex PCR assay. TCRdb mirrors the immuneACCESS table, restricted to in-frame sequences. Some clones are absent from its copies; in checked studies, under half trace to an unresolved V gene, and the reason for the others is unknown. The sample yields about 300,000 clones; about nine tenths were counted once. The biggest ten clones account for 4.5% to 6.5% of the sample. The sample taken for sequencing was PBMCs or T cells enriched from blood (not recorded which). The source is a man in his fifties or sixties who had recovered from COVID-19.

The CDR3 coding sequence is TGTGCCAGCACCGTACGGGACACGAGCTCCTACGAGCAGTACTTC. It encodes CASTVRDTSSYEQYF. J is TRBJ2-7 and V is TRBV7-9, with a weak D call TRBD1 (6 bases). Germline loops: CDR1 SEHNR, CDR2 FQNEAQ (reference sequence). V gave up 7 bases and J gave up 0 bases, with 16 bases separating them. The CDR3 has 15 residues. Based on the CDR3 plus reference TRBV7-9 and TRBJ2-7, the full variable domain is DTGVSQNPRHKITKRGQNVTFRCDPISEHNRLYWYRQTLGQGPEFLTYFQNEAQLEKSRLLSDRFSAERPKGSFSTLEIQRTEQGDSAMYLCASTVRDTSSYEQYFGPGTRLTVT.

The rearrangement joins TRBV19 to TRBJ2-7; TRBD1 matches at 10 bases. V lost 5 bases, J lost 1 base, and 8 bases stayed unmatched. The length of the CDR3 is 16 residues. CDR1 LNHDA and CDR2 SQIVND come from the germline V gene (reference sequence). The CDR3 reads CASSAHRTGGSYEQYF. The CDR3 nucleotides are TGTGCCAGTAGTGCACATAGGACAGGGGGTTCCTACGAGCAGTACTTC.

This clone was detected only once. The chain links TRBV5-1 to TRBJ2-1, with a tentative D call TRBD2 (6 bases). V lost 0 bases and J lost 0, with 10 bases in between. The CDR3 has 16 residues. The germline gives CDR1 SGHRS, CDR2 YFSETQ. CDR3 DNA: TGCGCCAGCAGCTTGGTGTGGGACTCCTCCTACAATGAGCAGTTCTTC. This encodes CASSLVWDSSYNEQFF.

The rearrangement joins TRBV28 to TRBJ2-4, with a weak D call TRBD2 (6 bases). Trimming left V 6 bases short and J 4 bases short, with 13 bases between. The CDR3 runs 14 residues. The V gene's germline CDR1 is MDHEN and CDR2 SYDVKM. The CDR3 region is CASSRSGDKNIQYF. CDR3 in DNA: TGTGCCAGCAGCCGTTCGGGAGATAAAAACATTCAGTACTTC.

This clone was seen only a few times. The genes are TRBV29-1 and TRBJ2-3; no clear D gene. Trimming removed 7 bases from V and 2 bases from J, with 7 bases in between. Germline V gene sequence: CDR1 SQVTM, CDR2 ANQGSEA. The CDR3 consists of 11 residues. The CDR3 is CSGGNTDTQYF. DNA of the CDR3: TGCAGCGGCGGTAACACAGATACGCAGTATTTT.

The genes are TRBV5-1 and TRBJ2-5; 7 bases align to TRBD1. CDR3 length equals 13 residues. Germline CDR1 and CDR2: SGHRS and YFSETQ. The V segment lost 7 bases and the J segment 1 base; nucleotides outside the gene matches: 4. The CDR3 region has the DNA TGCGCCAGCGGACAGGCACCCCAAGAGACCCAGTACTTC. Its translation: CASGQAPQETQYF.

V and J are TRBV11-3 and TRBJ2-6, with 7 bases fitting TRBD2. V trimming: 8 bases; J trimming: 2 bases; junction bases outside the gene matches: 9. The germline V gene encodes CDR1 SGHNT and CDR2 YENEEA. The CDR3 length is 16 residues. The CDR3 DNA reads as TGTGCCAGCTCCCGGGGTCGGGGGGCTGGGGCCAACGTCCTGACTTTC. It yields the protein CASSRGRGAGANVLTF. Together with reference TRBV11-3 and TRBJ2-6, the CDR3 gives the full variable domain: EAGVVQSPRYKIIEKKQPVAFWCNPISGHNTLYWYLQNLGQGPELLIRYENEEAVDDSQLPKDRFSAERLKGVDSTLKIQPAELGDSAVYLCASSRGRGAGANVLTFGAGSRLTVL.

This chain links TRBV7-2 with TRBJ1-2; D is possibly TRBD1 (6 bases). CDR1 is SGHTA and CDR2 is FQGNSA in the germline V gene. V was pared by 2 bases and J by 9 bases, with 13 bases between. The CDR3 spans 13 residues. This chain's CDR3 is CASSLSRGASYTF. As DNA, the CDR3 is TGTGCCAGCAGCTTATCCCGGGGGGCGAGCTACACCTTC.

The chain employs TRBV11-2 and TRBJ1-6; TRBD1 agrees at 10 bases. V was pared by 5 bases and J by 7 bases, with 5 bases of the junction left unmatched. CDR3 length equals 15 residues. Germline V lookup: CDR1 SGHAT, CDR2 FQNNGV. The DNA of the CDR3 is TGTGCCAGCAGCCAACCGGACAGGGGGAATTCACCCCTCCACTTT. Amino acid sequence: CASSQPDRGNSPLHF.

This clone was detected only once. Different DNA sequences within this sample yield the same CDR3. The V call is TRBV6-5, the J call TRBJ2-7; tentatively, D is TRBD1 (6 bases). The germline V gene encodes CDR1 MNHEY and CDR2 SVGAGI. V lost 0 bases to trimming and J lost 2 bases, with 11 bases between them. The CDR3 has 15 amino acids. The CDR3 bases are TGTGCCAGCAGTTACTCGGGGGCCGGCACCTACGAGCAGTACTTC. The encoded protein is CASSYSGAGTYEQYF.

CDR3 loop: CASSLLAADRQYF. The DNA of the CDR3 is TGTGCCAGCAGTCTCCTTGCGGCAGACCGCCAGTACTTC. The rearrangement uses TRBV28 and TRBJ2-7; no firm D call. CDR1 is MDHEN and CDR2 is SYDVKM in the germline V gene. The CDR3 is made up of 13 amino acids. V lost 5 bases and J 10 bases, leaving 18 bases between the germline ends.

The chain has TRBV5-1 and TRBJ2-5, with TRBD2 matching 11 bases. The length of the CDR3 is 17 residues. The germline V gene encodes CDR1 SGHRS and CDR2 YFSETQ. After removal of 4 bases from V and 5 bases from J, the junction contained 13 bases not matched to a gene. The CDR3 sequence is CASSATTSGARGETQYF. The DNA for the CDR3 is TGCGCCAGCAGCGCAACGACTAGCGGGGCAAGGGGTGAGACCCAGTACTTC.

This chain's CDR3 is CASSQTDSEAFF. In nucleotides, the CDR3 is TGTGCCAGCAGCCAAACGGACAGTGAAGCTTTCTTT. The genes are TRBV3-1 (or the pseudogene TRBV3-2) and TRBJ1-1, with TRBD1 as a possible D gene (6 bases). V was pared by 2 bases and J by 7 bases, with 8 bases between. The germline gives CDR1 LGHDT, CDR2 YNNKEL (reference sequence). The CDR3 runs to 12 residues.

The genes are TRBV18 and TRBJ2-2; 7 positions agree with TRBD1. Germline V gene lookup returns CDR1 KGHSH and CDR2 LQKENI. V was clipped by 6 bases and J by 3 bases; unmatched bases: 1. The CDR3 extends over 13 amino acids. The DNA of the CDR3 is TGTGCCAGCTCGGGACAGTACACCGGGGAGCTGTTTTTT. It specifies CASSGQYTGELFF.

This chain uses TRBV20-1 with TRBJ1-5; 8 nucleotides line up with TRBD1. With 3 bases clipped from V and 2 bases from J, the junction kept 15 bases outside the gene matches. Germline lookup yields CDR1 DFQATT and CDR2 SNEGSKA (reference sequence). The CDR3 contains 18 residues. This chain's CDR3 is CSASRGTGRSRGNQPQHF. The CDR3 DNA reads TGCAGTGCTAGTCGGGGGACAGGCAGATCGAGGGGCAATCAGCCCCAGCATTTT.

The rearrangement joins TRBV10-3 to TRBJ2-7, with D possibly TRBD1 on 5 matching bases. Germline V gene lookup returns CDR1 ENHRY and CDR2 SYGVKD. V was clipped by 3 bases and J by 6 bases, with 12 bases between them. The CDR3 has 13 amino acids. CDR3 sequence (DNA): TGTGCCATCAGTGACAGGGATAGGGGCGAGCAGTACTTC. Protein sequence: CAISDRDRGEQYF.

The chain has TRBV6-5 and TRBJ2-7; 9 bases are shared with TRBD1. Germline V gene data show CDR1 as MNHEY and CDR2 as SVGAGI. The CDR3 has 14 amino acids. V shed 5 bases and J 5 bases; nucleotides not matched to a gene: 7. The DNA of the CDR3 is TGTGCCAGCAGTCGGGACAGGGAGCTCCACGAGCAGTACTTC. As protein: CASSRDRELHEQYF.

This rearrangement joins TRBV27 to TRBJ2-3; perhaps TRBD1 as D (6 bases). The germline CDR1 and CDR2 sequences are MNHEY and SMNVEV (reference sequence). The CDR3 consists of 15 residues. With 4 bases removed from V and 2 bases from J, the gap between germline ends came to 13 bases. The CDR3 protein is CASSSQGIFTDTQYF. The CDR3 DNA follows: TGTGCCAGCAGTTCGCAGGGGATATTCACAGATACGCAGTATTTT.

The V gene is TRBV4-1, the J gene TRBJ2-7, with D uncertain. The CDR3 loop spans 14 amino acids. Germline CDR1 is MGHRA and CDR2 is YSYEKL. Trimming stripped 2 bases from V and 0 bases from J, with 8 bases between. The CDR3 DNA follows: TGCGCCAGCAGCCAATTGTTGCGCTCCTACGAGCAGTACTTC. Translation gives CASSQLLRSYEQYF.

The V gene is TRBV9, the J gene TRBJ1-1; D possibly corresponds to TRBD1 (6 bases). V was trimmed by 3 bases and J by 0 bases, leaving 9 bases between them. Germline V gene data show CDR1 as SGDLS and CDR2 as YYNGEE. This CDR3 has 14 amino acids. CDR3 nucleotides: TGTGCCAGCAGCGCACAGGGAATGAACACTGAAGCTTTCTTT. It yields the protein CASSAQGMNTEAFF.

The chain links TRBV7-2 to TRBJ1-2; maybe TRBD1 (6 bases). The CDR3 sequence is 13 residues long. Germline lookup yields CDR1 SGHTA and CDR2 FQGNSA. Deletions cut 6 bases from V and 6 bases from J, with 14 bases between. DNA of the CDR3: TGTGCCAGCAGGTTCGGGGGGGCGGATGGCTACACCTTC. Translating it yields CASRFGGADGYTF. The variable domain in full, completed from reference TRBV7-2 and TRBJ1-2, reads GAGVSQSPSNKVTEKGKDVELRCDPISGHTALYWYRQSLGQGLEFLIYFQGNSAPDKSGLPSDRFSAERTGGSVSTLTIQRTQQEDSAVYLCASRFGGADGYTFGSGTRLTVV.

This clone was detected only a few times. The V call is TRBV4-1, the J call TRBJ2-7; 10 nucleotides agree with TRBD1. Unmatched junction bases numbered 6, after V lost 4 bases and J lost 3 bases. The CDR3 has 15 amino acids. From germline, CDR1 is MGHRA and CDR2 YSYEKL. Here the CDR3 DNA reads TGCGCCAGCAGCCCCGTCGGGACAGGGGACTACGAGCAGTACTTC. Its translation is CASSPVGTGDYEQYF.

As for this clone: The same CDR3 arises from other DNA sequences in this sample as well. The chain is built from TRBV19 and TRBJ1-5; 9 bases match TRBD1. J lost 2 bases, V lost 5 bases, and 4 bases had no gene match. Germline V gives CDR1 LNHDA, CDR2 SQIVND (reference sequence). This CDR3 contains 15 residues. This CDR3 reads CASSSQGAGNQPQHF. The CDR3 nucleotides read TGTGCCAGTAGTTCACAGGGGGCAGGCAATCAGCCCCAGCATTTT.

This sequence joins TRBV5-1 and TRBJ2-7; 9 positions agree with TRBD2. The trim removed 4 bases at V and 2 bases at J, leaving 7 bases unmatched. Germline values: CDR1 SGHRS, CDR2 YFSETQ. This CDR3 is built from 15 residues. The CDR3 reads CASSTGTSPTYEQYF. In DNA form, the CDR3 reads TGCGCCAGCAGCACCGGGACTAGCCCTACCTACGAGCAGTACTTC.